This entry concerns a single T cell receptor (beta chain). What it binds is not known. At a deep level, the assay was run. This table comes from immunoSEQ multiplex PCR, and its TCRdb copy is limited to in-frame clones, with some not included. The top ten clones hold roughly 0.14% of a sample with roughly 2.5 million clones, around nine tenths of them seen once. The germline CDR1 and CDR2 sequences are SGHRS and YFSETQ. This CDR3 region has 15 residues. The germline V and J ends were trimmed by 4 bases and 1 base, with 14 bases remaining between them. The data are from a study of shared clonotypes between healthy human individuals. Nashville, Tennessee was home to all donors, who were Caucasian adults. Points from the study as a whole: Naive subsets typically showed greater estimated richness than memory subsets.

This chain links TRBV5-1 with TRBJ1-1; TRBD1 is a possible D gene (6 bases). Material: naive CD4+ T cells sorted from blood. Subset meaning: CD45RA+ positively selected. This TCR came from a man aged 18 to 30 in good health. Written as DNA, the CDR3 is TGCGCCAGCAGCACGACAGGTTATGCGAACACTGAAGCTTTCTTT. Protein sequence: CASSTTGYANTEAFF.